This entry is about one T cell receptor (beta chain). Under the authors' procedure: It was from reference gene primer amplification that nucleated cell counts were estimated. Generated by immunoSEQ multiplex PCR, the TCRdb table keeps only in-frame clones and is missing some. Clone size and the V and J calls come from that table; the DNA yielded D and trimming. The repertoire consists of around 130,000 clones, with around 80% occurring once and the leading ten covering roughly 1.9%. This entry belongs to a study of blood T cell repertoires in COVID-19. Study information: The United States, Italy and Spain supplied acute and convalescent COVID-19 samples. The cDNA or gDNA used as material had been derived from T cells, B-cell-depleted T cells, or PBMCs.

CDR1 and CDR2 (germline): MGHRA, YSYEKL. The CDR3 totals 15 residues. V lost 0 bases and J 3 bases, leaving 11 bases between the germline ends. The sample taken for sequencing was peripheral blood. The receptor was derived from a man in his 70s with acute or convalescent COVID-19. The rearrangement joins TRBV4-1 to TRBJ1-2; D possibly corresponds to TRBD1 (5 bases). The DNA of the CDR3 is TGCGCCAGCAGCCAAGAAGGGGCCCCTTACTATGGCTACACCTTC. Translating it yields CASSQEGAPYYGYTF.